This TCR beta chain derives from a study of cytomegalovirus exposure and HLA in healthy donors. The primer mix had 60 Vbeta and 13 Jbeta primers. TCRdb's table, derived via immunoSEQ multiplex PCR, lists solely in-frame clones and lacks some. The repertoire holds more than 100,000 clones, with roughly 66% as singletons. The sequenced sample consisted of PBMCs. The TCR comes from a woman between 45 and 65 years old in good health and CMV-seronegative.

The DNA of the CDR3 is TGTGCCATCAGCCGGGACAGGGACTACGAGCAGTACTTC. This gives the protein CAISRDRDYEQYF. This rearrangement joins TRBV10-3 to TRBJ2-7; 9 nucleotides match TRBD1. J gave up 3 bases and V 6 bases, and 3 bases lay outside the gene matches. Germline V gene sequence: CDR1 ENHRY, CDR2 SYGVKD. The CDR3 loop spans 13 amino acids.